The 5 T cell receptor beta chains in this list originate from one sample, sequenced in a study of blood T cell repertoires in COVID-19 (dated by TCRdb to 2018 to 2021). The library was obtained by the immunoSEQ multiplex PCR assay. TCRdb holds this immuneACCESS table with in-frame rearrangements only. Some clones are missing; in checked studies, unresolved V genes explain under half, and the rest has no known cause. The sample has about 400,000 clones on record, more than 80% of them singletons. More than 1.4% of the sample belongs to the ten largest clones. Sequences were obtained from peripheral blood. The receptors shown here come from a young woman with active or convalescent COVID-19.

The CDR3 here is CASSQQTGSYSPLHF. In nucleotides, the CDR3 is TGTGCCAGCAGCCAACAAACAGGGTCCTATTCACCCCTCCACTTT. This chain joins TRBV14 and TRBJ1-6; tentative D call: TRBD1 (6 bases). Trimming removed 2 bases at V and 8 bases at J, with 13 bases between. The CDR3 sequence is 15 residues long. Germline V lookup: CDR1 SGHDN, CDR2 FVKESK.

The rearrangement joins TRBV2 to TRBJ2-6, with D perhaps TRBD1 (6 bases). The germline CDR1 and CDR2 sequences are SNHLY and FYNNEI. V lost 6 bases, J lost 1 base, and 13 bases lay in between. This CDR3 region has 16 residues. The CDR3 nucleotides read TGTGCCAGCAGGGGTCCCCAGGGGTCTGGGGCCAACGTCCTGACTTTC. Its protein is CASRGPQGSGANVLTF.

J is TRBJ2-5 and V is TRBV11-3; weak D call: TRBD2 (6 bases). Germline V gives CDR1 SGHNT, CDR2 YENEEA. CDR3 length equals 13 residues. With 6 bases removed from V and 2 bases from J, the gap between germline ends came to 10 bases. CDR3 nucleotides: TGTGCCAGCAGTTTGGGACTGCAAGAGACCCAGTACTTC. This sequence encodes CASSLGLQETQYF.

V is TRBV27 and J is TRBJ1-1; 10 nucleotides align to TRBD1. From germline, CDR1 is MNHEY and CDR2 SMNVEV (reference sequence). This CDR3 has 14 amino acids. Losses at the gene ends were 5 bases for V and 6 bases for J; bases not matched to a gene: 6. CDR3 nucleotides: TGTGCCAGCAGTAGAACGACAGGGGGCTCTGAAGCTTTCTTT. Amino acids: CASSRTTGGSEAFF.

This chain joins TRBV19 and TRBJ1-6, with 9 positions matching TRBD1. CDR1 LNHDA and CDR2 SQIVND come from the germline V gene (reference sequence). V was pared by 4 bases and J by 5 bases, with 18 bases of the junction left unmatched. This CDR3 has 20 amino acids. CDR3 loop: CASSTQTGQGMGYNNSPLHF. In DNA, the CDR3 is TGTGCCAGTAGTACCCAGACGGGACAGGGAATGGGGTATAATAATTCACCCCTCCACTTT.